This T cell receptor beta chain was recovered during a study of radiation and T cells in renal cell carcinoma. Notes on the study in general: From baseline, blood top tumor clonotypes peaked at 2 weeks post-radiation.

For this clone: Its antigen is unknown.

Measured with immunoSEQ multiplex PCR; TCRdb has only the in-frame clones, and not every one. The sample yields about 150,000 clones, roughly 87% seen once. Indicated time point: blood 2 weeks post-SBRT. Treatment indicated: 15 Gy SBRT to primary tumor, nephrectomy 4 weeks later. CDR3 size: 14 residues. Losses at the gene ends were 6 bases for V and 5 bases for J; bases not matched to a gene: 7. Germline V gives CDR1 SQVTM, CDR2 ANQGSEA. Sequenced material: blood, taken from a patient whose treatment included radiotherapy and nephrectomy. The sequence came from a woman aged 50 to 65 with renal cell carcinoma. The gene calls are TRBV29-1 and TRBJ1-4; 9 bases map to TRBD1. CDR3 in amino acids: CSVSSGTGNEKLFF. CDR3 DNA sequence: TGCAGCGTCTCCTCCGGGACAGGGAATGAAAAACTGTTTTTT.